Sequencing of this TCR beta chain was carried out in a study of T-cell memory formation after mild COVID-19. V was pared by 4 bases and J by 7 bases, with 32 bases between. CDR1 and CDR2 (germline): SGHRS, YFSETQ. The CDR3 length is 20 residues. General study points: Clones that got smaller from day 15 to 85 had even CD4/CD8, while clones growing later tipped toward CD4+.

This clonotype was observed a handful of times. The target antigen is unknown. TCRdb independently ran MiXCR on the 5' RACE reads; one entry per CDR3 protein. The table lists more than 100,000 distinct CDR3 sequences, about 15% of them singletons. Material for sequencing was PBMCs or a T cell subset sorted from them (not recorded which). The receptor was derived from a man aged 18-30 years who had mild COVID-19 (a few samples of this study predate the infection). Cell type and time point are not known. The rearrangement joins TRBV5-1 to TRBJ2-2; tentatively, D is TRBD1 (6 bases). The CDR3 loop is CASSPRDNGIFASTGGELFF. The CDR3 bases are TGCGCCAGCAGCCCCCGGGACAATGGGATTTTCGCCTCAACGGGCGGGGAGCTGTTTTTT.